This TCR beta chain was obtained from a study of blood T cell repertoires in COVID-19 (dated by TCRdb to about 2020). General notes on the study: Collaborator samples came from the United States, Italy and Spain and covered acute and convalescent phases of COVID-19. The prospective study material was composed of cDNA or gDNA derived from T cells, B-cell-depleted T cells, or PBMCs. Subjects who had been exposed to COVID-19, were actively infected with it, or had recovered from it provided the deeply sampled blood TCRbeta repertoires that made up the dataset. The repertoires were made available in a free public database intended to serve as a resource for research on the immune response to SARS-CoV-2. The samples were drawn from the first 160 participants of the ongoing ImmuneRACE study and from roughly 1,300 subjects provided by 6 global collaborators. Sample metadata almost always included a de-identified subject ID, COVID-19 status, age in years and sex. Where available, HLA class I and class II types were taken from metadata supplied by the sample provider and were not determined by assay-based typing. The investigation overall reported the following: How much clinical and demographic metadata was included differed by source and by participant, and the metadata was provided uncurated.

The V end gives up 4 bases and the J end 8 bases, leaving 11 bases in the junction not matched to a gene. CDR1 and CDR2 were assigned from the germline V gene as MGHRA and YSYEKL. The CDR3 covers 16 residues, taking in both the cysteine and the phenylalanine. The entry retains the CDR3 DNA only, 48 bases that are in frame from base 1. The collaborating institutions used their own protocols to collect whole blood in K2EDTA tubes. For TCRbeta analysis, collaborators shipped samples in one of three forms: frozen whole blood, isolated PBMCs, or DNA extracted from either of those sample types. TCRbeta CDR3 regions were amplified from genomic DNA by means of the immunoSEQ Assay, a bias-controlled multiplex PCR. The study's processing was this. Nucleated cell counts per sample were estimated from amplification of reference gene primers within the assay. Sequence reads were collapsed and filtered to measure the absolute abundance of every unique TCRbeta CDR3 rearrangement. Productive Simpson clonality was computed per sample as the square root of Simpson's diversity index over productive rearrangements. The source is immuneACCESS, and TCRdb retained only in-frame sequences with V and J called. Part of the clones is not carried over; for the studies checked, unresolved V genes explain less than half of this, and the remainder is unexplained. The DNA gave D and trimming, while V, J and clone size come from that table. The sample contains a few hundred thousand clones, roughly 80% of them found a single time. The leading ten clones occupy about 9.4% of the sample.

A word on this clone: Its antigen is unknown. Per-base quality was not reported, and no clone a single base away is much larger than it.

This sequence uses TRBV4-1 and TRBJ1-4; 9 junctional bases match TRBD1. The specimen was peripheral blood. The clonotype was recovered from a woman aged 80 or older with acute or convalescent COVID-19. The CDR3 protein: CASSRIPGQGEEKLFF. DNA sequence: TGCGCCAGCAGCCGGATACCGGGACAGGGCGAGGAAAAACTGTTTTTT.